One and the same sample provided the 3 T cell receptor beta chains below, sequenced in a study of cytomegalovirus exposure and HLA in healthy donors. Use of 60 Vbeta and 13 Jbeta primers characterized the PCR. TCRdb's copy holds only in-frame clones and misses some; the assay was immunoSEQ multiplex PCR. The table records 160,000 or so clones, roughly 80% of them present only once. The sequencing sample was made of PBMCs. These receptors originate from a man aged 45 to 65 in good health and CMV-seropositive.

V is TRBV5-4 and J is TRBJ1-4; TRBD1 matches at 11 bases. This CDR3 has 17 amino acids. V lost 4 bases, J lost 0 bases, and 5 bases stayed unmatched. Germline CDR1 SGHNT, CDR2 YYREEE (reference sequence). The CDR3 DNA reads TGTGCCAGCAGCGACCGGGACAGGGGGACAACTAATGAAAAACTGTTTTTT. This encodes CASSDRDRGTTNEKLFF.

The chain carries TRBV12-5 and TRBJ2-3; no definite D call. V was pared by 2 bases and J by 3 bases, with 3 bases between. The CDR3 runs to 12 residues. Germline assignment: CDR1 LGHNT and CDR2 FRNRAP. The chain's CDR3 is CASGLSTDTQYF. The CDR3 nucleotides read TGTGCTAGTGGTTTGTCAACAGATACGCAGTATTTT.

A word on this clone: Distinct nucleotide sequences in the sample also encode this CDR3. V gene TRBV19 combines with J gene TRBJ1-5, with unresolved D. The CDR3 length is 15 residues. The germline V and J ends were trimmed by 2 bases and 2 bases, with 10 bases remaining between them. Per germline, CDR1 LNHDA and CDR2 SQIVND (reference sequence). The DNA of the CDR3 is TGTGCCAGTAGTATACAACCGAGAGGCAATCAGCCCCAGCATTTT. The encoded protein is CASSIQPRGNQPQHF.